The 32 T cell receptor beta chains below all came from one sample that was sequenced in a study of CXCR3-negative and CXCR3-positive naive CD8 T cells. Libraries of TRB cDNA were made by 5' RACE and carried UMIs. From its re-call of the 5' RACE reads, TCRdb lists each CDR3 protein once, without DNA. Its listing shows about 57,000 distinct CDR3 sequences. Source material: memory CD8+ T cells from blood. These receptors originate from a human donor in good health. Some clones in this sample may be carry-over from other donors' samples.

The genes are TRBV7-6 and TRBJ1-1; the D call of TRBD1 rests on TCRdb alone, since no DNA is present to check it. Germline CDR1 reads SGHVS; CDR2 reads FNYEAQ. The CDR3 is made up of 15 amino acids. CDR3 amino acids: CASSLGPFGGTEAFF.

The CDR3 sequence is CSVGPPGAPYNEQFF. This chain connects TRBV29-1 to TRBJ2-1; TCRdb lists TRBD1, though no DNA is available to test this call. Germline CDR1 and CDR2: SQVTM and ANQGSEA. This CDR3 contains 15 residues.

The CDR3 spells CASSLALAGGMNEQFF. The rearrangement links TRBV4-1 to TRBJ2-1; TCRdb names TRBD2, which stays unverified in the absence of DNA. In germline, CDR1 is MGHRA, CDR2 YSYEKL. This CDR3 contains 16 residues.

V gene TRBV9 combines with J gene TRBJ2-1; TCRdb's D gene call, TRBD2, goes unchecked for lack of DNA. The CDR3 covers 18 residues. Germline values: CDR1 SGDLS, CDR2 YYNGEE. The CDR3 reads CASSPSSGGPSSYNEQFF. Full variable domain (outside the CDR3, taken from reference TRBV9 and TRBJ2-1): DSGVTQTPKHLITATGQRVTLRCSPRSGDLSVYWYQQSLDQGLQFLIQYYNGEERAKGNILERFSAQQFPDLHSELNLSSLELGDSALYFCASSPSSGGPSSYNEQFFGPGTRLTVL.

The V call is TRBV29-1, the J call TRBJ2-7; the TCRdb call, TRBD1, lacks DNA for checking. Germline CDR1 reads SQVTM; CDR2 reads ANQGSEA. CDR3 length: 13 residues. CDR3 protein: CSVEGGHPYEQYF.

This chain links TRBV7-8 with TRBJ1-1; absent DNA, TCRdb's TRBD1 call cannot be checked. Germline CDR1 and CDR2: SGHVS and FQNEAQ. The CDR3 is 15 amino acids. The CDR3 sequence is CASSLVAGAYTEAFF.

The chain carries TRBV12-3 or TRBV12-4 and TRBJ2-3; TCRdb indicates TRBD2, and absent DNA this call remains unverified. This CDR3 is 17 amino acids long. CDR3 protein: CASSKRTSGGPTDTQYF.

This chain connects TRBV29-1 to TRBJ2-7; the TRBD1 assignment by TCRdb is unverifiable without DNA. Germline V gives CDR1 SQVTM, CDR2 ANQGSEA. The CDR3 loop spans 12 amino acids. The CDR3 spells CSVVGDRHEQYF.

J is TRBJ1-5 and V is TRBV28. CDR1 is MDHEN and CDR2 is SYDVKM in the germline V gene. The CDR3 contains 15 residues. This CDR3 is CASNPGRQGYQPQHF.

The chain links TRBV29-1 to TRBJ1-2; as DNA is missing, the TRBD1 call by TCRdb cannot be tested. The CDR3 is made up of 15 amino acids. Germline V lookup: CDR1 SQVTM, CDR2 ANQGSEA. The CDR3 here is CSVEDATSGLDGYTF.

This chain connects TRBV29-1 to TRBJ1-1; TCRdb's D gene call, TRBD1, goes unchecked for lack of DNA. Germline assignment: CDR1 SQVTM and CDR2 ANQGSEA. CDR3 length equals 14 residues. The CDR3 loop is CSDLGQGGNTEAFF. The full variable domain, rest sourced from reference TRBV29-1 and TRBJ1-1, is SAVISQKPSRDICQRGTSLTIQCQVDSQVTMMFWYRQQPGQSLTLIATANQGSEATYESGFVIDKFPISRPNLTFSTLTVSNMSPEDSSIYLCSDLGQGGNTEAFFGQGTRLTVV.

J is TRBJ2-5 and V is TRBV7-2; TCRdb calls TRBD1, which cannot be checked without DNA. CDR1 SGHTA and CDR2 FQGNSA come from the germline V gene. The CDR3 covers 17 residues. This chain's CDR3 is CASSLVVGRGRKETQYF.

The chain combines TRBV3-1 with TRBJ2-3; there is no DNA to check the TCRdb D call of TRBD1. Germline CDR1 is LGHDT and CDR2 is YNNKEL (reference sequence). This CDR3 spans 18 amino acids. The CDR3 sequence is CASSQDFFRDLGTDTQYF.

The V call is TRBV28, the J call TRBJ2-7. CDR3 length: 12 residues. The germline V gene has CDR1 MDHEN and CDR2 SYDVKM. CDR3 sequence reads: CASNGYLYEQYF.

The genes are TRBV20-1 and TRBJ2-7; there is no DNA to check the TCRdb D call of TRBD1. Germline CDR1 reads DFQATT; CDR2 reads SNEGSKA (reference sequence). This CDR3 has 15 residues. CDR3 sequence reads: CSARAVGSPTYEQYF.

V gene TRBV12-3 or TRBV12-4 combines with J gene TRBJ1-1; checking the TCRdb D call of TRBD1 is not possible without DNA. CDR3 length equals 16 residues. The CDR3 sequence is CASSTIILTGNTEAFF.

The gene calls are TRBV20-1 and TRBJ2-7; TCRdb gives TRBD1 as the D gene, but with no DNA this cannot be confirmed. Germline CDR1 reads DFQATT; CDR2 reads SNEGSKA (reference sequence). CDR3 size: 13 residues. The CDR3 sequence is CSASWGRAYEQYF.

The chain joins TRBV28 to TRBJ2-7. This CDR3 spans 14 amino acids. In germline, CDR1 is MDHEN, CDR2 SYDVKM. The CDR3 loop is CASRISEFMNEQYF.

The rearrangement uses TRBV2 and TRBJ2-3; absent DNA, TCRdb's TRBD2 call cannot be checked. CDR3 size: 16 residues. Germline CDR1 is SNHLY and CDR2 is FYNNEI. The CDR3 sequence is CASSDPGGSTTDTQYF.

The rearrangement uses TRBV6-1 and TRBJ2-3; without DNA, the TCRdb call of TRBD1 cannot be checked. CDR3 size: 16 residues. Germline-derived CDR1 and CDR2 are MNHNS and SASEGT. The CDR3 sequence: CASSEYDRRGTDTQYF.

The chain uses TRBV25-1 and TRBJ1-1; as DNA is missing, the TRBD1 call by TCRdb cannot be tested. Per the germline V gene, CDR1 is MGHDK and CDR2 is SYGVNS. This CDR3 is built from 15 residues. This CDR3 is CASSGTGGPYTEAFF. Full variable domain (rest looked up from reference TRBV25-1 and TRBJ1-1): EADIYQTPRYLVIGTGKKITLECSQTMGHDKMYWYQQDPGMELHLIHYSYGVNSTEKGDLSSESTVSRIRTEHFPLTLESARPSHTSQYLCASSGTGGPYTEAFFGQGTRLTVV.

The chain couples TRBV4-1 to TRBJ2-7; the TRBD2 assignment by TCRdb is unverifiable without DNA. The length of the CDR3 is 16 residues. Per the germline V gene, CDR1 is MGHRA and CDR2 is YSYEKL. CDR3 in amino acids: CASSQLSGTSGVEQYF.

J is TRBJ2-1 and V is TRBV15; TCRdb designates TRBD2, a call that cannot be tested without DNA. Germline values: CDR1 LNHNV, CDR2 YYDKDF (reference sequence). This CDR3 contains 14 residues. CDR3 loop: CATSMSGGNNEQFF.

The chain recombines TRBV19 with TRBJ2-1; absent DNA, TCRdb's TRBD2 call cannot be checked. The length of the CDR3 is 19 residues. Germline V gene data show CDR1 as LNHDA and CDR2 as SQIVND (reference sequence). This CDR3 reads CASSILGLAGVSSYNEQFF.

The gene calls are TRBV6-2 or TRBV6-3 and TRBJ2-7; TCRdb outputs TRBD1, but without DNA this stays unchecked. Germline V gives CDR1 MNHEY, CDR2 SVGEGT. The CDR3 extends over 14 amino acids. The CDR3 loop is CASTPFTGASEQYF.

This sequence joins TRBV25-1 and TRBJ2-3; TCRdb lists TRBD1, though no DNA is available to test this call. Germline V CDR1 and CDR2: MGHDK, SYGVNS. This CDR3 is built from 14 residues. The CDR3 protein is CASSDRPGPDTQYF.

The J gene is TRBJ1-1, the V gene TRBV28; TCRdb returns TRBD1, unconfirmable since there is no DNA. The CDR3 totals 14 residues. CDR1 MDHEN and CDR2 SYDVKM come from the germline V gene. CDR3 sequence reads: CASSLFRGRTEAFF.

V and J are TRBV12-3 or TRBV12-4 and TRBJ2-5; TCRdb indicates TRBD2, and absent DNA this call remains unverified. The CDR3 spans 15 residues. The CDR3 is CASSFTAGVLETQYF.

The chain is built from TRBV11-3 and TRBJ2-7; TCRdb returns TRBD2, unconfirmable since there is no DNA. The CDR3 is 14 amino acids. Per germline, CDR1 SGHNT and CDR2 YENEEA. CDR3 in amino acids: CASSFESGSYEQYF.

This rearrangement joins TRBV10-3 to TRBJ2-3; TCRdb lists TRBD1, though no DNA is available to test this call. This CDR3 is built from 14 residues. Germline V lookup: CDR1 ENHRY, CDR2 SYGVKD. Here the CDR3 reads CAIRTGEGTDTQYF.

The rearrangement uses TRBV5-4 and TRBJ2-7; TCRdb's D gene call, TRBD2, goes unchecked for lack of DNA. This CDR3 region has 13 residues. The germline V gene has CDR1 SGHNT and CDR2 YYREEE (reference sequence). CDR3 sequence: CASRPGLAYEQYF.

The CDR3 region is CASSTNSHATTDTQYF. The V gene is TRBV7-9, the J gene TRBJ2-3; TCRdb indicates TRBD2, and absent DNA this call remains unverified. The CDR3 is 16 residues long. Per germline, CDR1 SEHNR and CDR2 FQNEAQ (reference sequence).